The source of this T cell receptor beta chain is a study of cytomegalovirus exposure and HLA in healthy donors. Overall study context: A prior analysis found roughly 100 million unique TCR beta sequences from 170 million or so T cells.

While unrecorded immune exposures were likely, the donors were nominally healthy when sampled. Comments on this clone: Its antigen remains unidentified.

General study points: Sequencing likely caused a cluster of highly shared sequence variants.

PCR primers comprised 60 Vbeta and 13 Jbeta primers. TCRdb's table, derived via immunoSEQ multiplex PCR, lists solely in-frame clones and lacks some. Here the sample spans about 88,000 clones, over 80% being singletons. The clonotype originates from a man aged 18-30 years in good health and CMV-seronegative. The material sequenced was PBMCs.

For the CDR3, the DNA is TGTGCCAGCAGCAAACCCCGCTACGAGCAGTACTTC. Its protein product is CASSKPRYEQYF. V usage is TRBV21-1 and J usage is TRBJ2-7; TRBD2 reflects the table's D call only, with no check against the DNA. TRBV21-1 is a listed pseudogene. The CDR3 has 12 residues.